The next 17 T cell receptor beta chains were all read from a single sample in a study of cytotoxic CD8 clonotypes in ibrutinib-treated CLL. Data came from immunoSEQ multiplex PCR; TCRdb stores just in-frame clones and leaves some out. The table shows around 250,000 clones, with about three quarters occurring only once. Sequencing was performed on PBMCs, taken after 24 months of ibrutinib treatment. These TCRs come from a human donor with chronic lymphocytic leukemia.

The chain couples TRBV6-5 to TRBJ2-7; D remains ambiguous. This CDR3 spans 15 amino acids. Per the germline V gene, CDR1 is MNHEY and CDR2 is SVGAGI. With 2 bases removed from V and 2 bases from J, the gap between germline ends came to 13 bases. CDR3 DNA sequence: TGTGCCAGCAGTTACATCGGCAGTAAAGCCTACGAGCAGTACTTC. Protein sequence: CASSYIGSKAYEQYF.

For the CDR3, the DNA is TGTGCCGCTTCAGGATCGGGATACGAGCAGTACTTC. Residues: CAASGSGYEQYF. The chain is built from TRBV7-2 and TRBJ2-7, with a weak D call TRBD2 (5 bases). Trimming cost V 11 bases and J 4 bases, with 15 bases left between them. Per germline, CDR1 SGHTA and CDR2 FQGNSA. The length of the CDR3 is 12 residues. The entire variable domain, with the rest obtained from reference TRBV7-2 and TRBJ2-7, is as follows: GAGVSQSPSNKVTEKGKDVELRCDPISGHTALYWYRQSLGQGLEFLIYFQGNSAPDKSGLPSDRFSAERTGGSVSTLTIQRTQQEDSAVYLCAASGSGYEQYFGPGTRLTVT.

V gene TRBV19 combines with J gene TRBJ2-2; D uncertain. Germline V CDR1 and CDR2: LNHDA, SQIVND (reference sequence). The CDR3 is 16 residues long. The V end was cut by 3 bases, the J end by 1 base, with 12 bases between. CDR3 protein: CASSIRYGLNTGELFF. For the CDR3, the DNA is TGTGCCAGTAGTATTAGGTACGGGCTGAACACCGGGGAGCTGTTTTTT.

The V and J genes are TRBV29-1 and TRBJ2-3; D perhaps matches TRBD2 (6 bases). Trimming left V 7 bases short and J 2 bases short, with 13 bases between. The CDR3 consists of 13 residues. Looked up from germline, CDR1 is SQVTM and CDR2 is ANQGSEA. The CDR3: CSAPGVLTDTQYF. The DNA for the CDR3 is TGCAGCGCTCCGGGAGTACTCACAGATACGCAGTATTTT.

Only a few counts were recorded for this clone. CDR3 coding DNA: TGTGCCAGCGGGGTTATAGCGGGAACCGAGACCCAGTACTTC. Translated, it gives CASGVIAGTETQYF. This chain uses TRBV7-9 with TRBJ2-5; 8 positions match TRBD2. Germline V gene lookup returns CDR1 SEHNR and CDR2 FQNEAQ (reference sequence). The V gene end was trimmed by 8 bases and the J gene end by 5 bases; junction bases not matched to a gene: 10. The CDR3 has 14 residues.

The rearrangement links TRBV27 to TRBJ2-7; a possible D gene is TRBD1 (5 bases). This CDR3 is built from 15 residues. From germline, CDR1 is MNHEY and CDR2 SMNVEV (reference sequence). V lost 6 bases, J lost 0 bases, and 15 bases lay in between. Here the CDR3 DNA reads TGTGCCAGCAGCTTCGGACCCGACAGCTCCTACGAGCAGTACTTC. As protein: CASSFGPDSSYEQYF.

The gene calls are TRBV25-1 and TRBJ2-5; D is tentatively TRBD1 or TRBD2 (7 bases each). With 1 base removed from V and 7 bases from J, the gap between germline ends came to 16 bases. The V gene's germline CDR1 is MGHDK and CDR2 SYGVNS. The CDR3 extends over 15 amino acids. The CDR3 protein is CASSESKTGRVTQYF. For the CDR3, the DNA is TGTGCCAGCAGTGAATCCAAGACAGGGAGGGTGACCCAGTACTTC. Full variable domain (rest looked up from reference TRBV25-1 and TRBJ2-5): EADIYQTPRYLVIGTGKKITLECSQTMGHDKMYWYQQDPGMELHLIHYSYGVNSTEKGDLSSESTVSRIRTEHFPLTLESARPSHTSQYLCASSESKTGRVTQYFGPGTRLLVL.

The rearrangement joins TRBV27 to TRBJ2-1; D may be TRBD1 (6 bases). Germline values: CDR1 MNHEY, CDR2 SMNVEV (reference sequence). The CDR3 has 14 amino acids. V was pared by 6 bases and J by 7 bases, with 16 bases between. Here the CDR3 DNA reads TGTGCCAGCAGCTCCGAAGTCCAGGGGAATGAGCAGTTCTTC. It codes for CASSSEVQGNEQFF.

The chain employs TRBV6-5 and TRBJ1-5; D might be TRBD1 (5 bases). Germline V lookup: CDR1 MNHEY, CDR2 SVGAGI. Trimming stripped 6 bases from V and 4 bases from J, with 13 bases between. The CDR3 length is 14 residues. CDR3 sequence (DNA): TGTGCCAGCAGCGGGGGGGGTGGAAATCAGCCCCAGCATTTT. This codes for CASSGGGGNQPQHF.

This clone was seen a handful of times. The chain recombines TRBV9 with TRBJ2-3; D might be TRBD1 (5 bases). CDR1 is SGDLS, CDR2 YYNGEE, per germline. CDR3 length: 14 residues. Trimming removed 4 bases from V and 3 bases from J, with 12 bases in between. CDR3 nucleotide sequence: TGTGCCAGCAGCACCCAGGGATATACAGATACGCAGTATTTT. Amino acid sequence: CASSTQGYTDTQYF.

The chain is built from TRBV6-6 and TRBJ2-2; D not certain. The CDR3 is 14 residues long. V was shortened by 5 bases and J by 5 bases, with 12 bases between the two germline ends. The germline V gene encodes CDR1 MNHNY and CDR2 SVGAGI (reference sequence). Here the CDR3 DNA reads TGTGCCAGCAGTCCCCACACCCAAACCGGGGAGCTGTTTTTT. This encodes CASSPHTQTGELFF.

The rearrangement uses TRBV10-3 and TRBJ1-1, with no clear D. The V gene lost 4 bases and the J gene lost 8 bases, with 8 bases spanning the gap. The V gene's germline CDR1 is ENHRY and CDR2 SYGVKD. The CDR3 sequence is 11 residues long. For the CDR3, the DNA is TGTGCCATCAGTGGTTCGGAAGAAGCTTTCTTT. Amino acids: CAISGSEEAFF.

The CDR3 DNA follows: TGCGCCAGCAGCGCGCGACTAGCGGGAGTACCTAGCAATGAGCAGTTCTTC. Translated: CASSARLAGVPSNEQFF. The V and J genes are TRBV5-1 and TRBJ2-1, with 12 nucleotides matching TRBD2. The junction had 11 bases not matched to a gene; V was cut back by 4 bases and J by 6 bases. Per the germline V gene, CDR1 is SGHRS and CDR2 is YFSETQ. The CDR3 has 17 amino acids.

V and J are TRBV27 and TRBJ2-7, with 10 positions matching TRBD1. The CDR3 consists of 15 residues. Trimming at V came to 5 bases and at J to 7 bases, leaving 11 bases not matched to a gene. The germline gives CDR1 MNHEY, CDR2 SMNVEV (reference sequence). Here the CDR3 reads CASSTGTGVSREQYF. Here the CDR3 DNA reads TGTGCCAGCAGTACCGGGACAGGGGTATCGAGAGAGCAGTACTTC.

This clone was counted between two and nine times. The V call is TRBV2, the J call TRBJ1-5; the D gene is possibly TRBD1 (6 bases). V lost 6 bases to trimming and J lost 7 bases, with 13 bases between them. The CDR3 loop spans 13 amino acids. Per germline, CDR1 SNHLY and CDR2 FYNNEI. The CDR3 is CASRSGRGQPQHF. The DNA for the CDR3 is TGTGCCAGCAGATCGGGCAGGGGACAGCCCCAGCATTTT.

A few counts support this clone. The gene calls are TRBV23-1 and TRBJ1-5; maybe TRBD1 (6 bases). TRBV23-1 is reported as an ORF; its role is uncertain. The CDR3 is made up of 13 amino acids. The chain's CDR3 is CEPLAGAHQPQHF. CDR3 DNA: TGCGAACCCTTGGCGGGGGCCCATCAGCCCCAGCATTTT.

V and J are TRBV28 and TRBJ1-5, with no clear D. V was shortened by 5 bases and J by 9 bases, with 8 bases between the two germline ends. This CDR3 comprises 11 residues. Germline CDR1 reads MDHEN; CDR2 reads SYDVKM. CDR3 region: CASSRRRPQHF. In DNA, the CDR3 is TGTGCCAGCAGTAGGCGCCGGCCCCAGCATTTT.